The 27 T cell receptor beta chains given below trace back to one sample, sequenced in a study of T-cell reconstitution after alpha-beta-depleted transplantation in children. The TCRbeta library was prepared with unique molecular identifiers. TCRdb redid the calling of the PCR reads with MiXCR, one entry per CDR3 protein. The profile shows 400,000 to 500,000 distinct CDR3 sequences, approximately 11% of them singletons. This specimen consisted of PBMCs from the stem cell graft donor, obtained from the stem cell graft. The receptors derive from a human donor who donated a stem cell graft to a child with acute myeloid leukemia.

The J gene is TRBJ2-4, the V gene TRBV5-6, with a tentative D call TRBD2 (5 bases). This CDR3 comprises 16 residues. The germline V and J ends were trimmed by 0 bases and 1 base, with 11 bases remaining between them. CDR1 and CDR2 from the germline V gene are SGHDT and YYEEEE. Written as DNA, the CDR3 is TGTGCCAGCAGCTTGGATGGAGGCAGGGCCAAAAACATTCAGTACTTC. Translation gives CASSLDGGRAKNIQYF.

The chain carries TRBV20-1 and TRBJ2-5; 7 bases match TRBD1. This CDR3 is built from 14 residues. With V trimmed by 5 bases and J by 3 bases, 9 bases remained unmatched. The germline CDR1 and CDR2 sequences are DFQATT and SNEGSKA (reference sequence). CDR3 sequence: CSAFRQGVEETQYF. DNA for the CDR3: TGCAGTGCTTTTAGACAGGGAGTGGAAGAGACCCAGTACTTC.

The chain employs TRBV20-1 and TRBJ2-5, with D perhaps given as TRBD1 or TRBD2 (6 bases each). With 3 bases removed from V and 2 bases from J, the gap between germline ends came to 10 bases. The CDR3 length is 13 residues. Germline V CDR1 and CDR2: DFQATT, SNEGSKA (reference sequence). The CDR3 spells CSASRGQQETQYF. The DNA for the CDR3 is TGCAGTGCTAGTCGGGGGCAACAAGAGACCCAGTACTTC.

This clonotype was observed at least ten times. J is TRBJ2-3 and V is TRBV29-1; D might be TRBD2 (5 bases). With 6 bases removed from V and 0 bases from J, the gap between germline ends came to 16 bases. The CDR3 runs 15 residues. Germline-derived CDR1 and CDR2 are SQVTM and ANQGSEA. In DNA form, the CDR3 reads TGCAGCGTGAGGGAGCGAGATGCTAGCACAGATACGCAGTATTTT. Protein: CSVRERDASTDTQYF.

As concerns this clonotype: The junction departs from germline at one end; a sequencing error may be responsible. V is TRBV7-2 and J is TRBJ2-7, with a weak D call TRBD2 (5 bases). The CDR3 contains 13 residues. Germline V gives CDR1 SGHTA, CDR2 FQGNSA. CDR3 in amino acids: CASSLKTELESAF. The CDR3, as DNA: TGTGCCAGCAGCTTAAAAACCGAACTAGAATCTGCCTTC.

This clonotype was picked up a small number of times. The CDR3 DNA follows: TGTGCCAGCAGCTGGGGGTCGGGCGGGTATGGCTACACCTTC. Encoded protein: CASSWGSGGYGYTF. The chain links TRBV7-9 to TRBJ1-2; D is possibly TRBD1 (5 bases). V was shortened by 4 bases and J by 5 bases, with 14 bases between the two germline ends. The CDR3 spans 14 residues. Looked up from germline, CDR1 is SEHNR and CDR2 is FQNEAQ (reference sequence).

There are a few counts of this clonotype. The gene calls are TRBV4-3 and TRBJ2-7; 9 bases fit TRBD2. Germline V gene sequence: CDR1 LGHNA, CDR2 YSLEER. V lost 0 bases, J lost 3 bases, and 9 bases stayed unmatched. This CDR3 region has 17 residues. The CDR3 sequence is CASSQEGSSGDRYEQYF. For the CDR3, the DNA is TGCGCCAGCAGCCAAGAAGGGTCTAGCGGGGACCGCTACGAGCAGTACTTC.

This clonotype was seen only a few times. The chain has TRBV12-3 or TRBV12-4 and TRBJ2-7; 11 bases fit TRBD2. The CDR3 extends over 17 amino acids. The junction had 13 bases not matched to a gene; V was cut back by 6 bases and J by 3 bases. The CDR3 loop is CASSPGLAGPFYYEQYF. As DNA, the CDR3 is TGTGCCAGCAGCCCCGGACTAGCGGGTCCATTTTACTACGAGCAGTACTTC.

The chain recombines TRBV12-3 or TRBV12-4 with TRBJ2-1, with D maybe TRBD2 (6 bases). V was clipped by 6 bases and J by 6 bases, with 15 bases between them. There are 14 residues in the CDR3. CDR3 region: CASSHSGSGNEQFF. The CDR3 DNA follows: TGTGCCAGCAGCCATAGCGGTTCAGGCAATGAGCAGTTCTTC.

This clonotype was picked up many times. The CDR3 region has the DNA TGCAGCGTTGGGGCGGGGATGAATCAGCCCCAGCATTTT. Translated: CSVGAGMNQPQHF. This chain connects TRBV29-1 to TRBJ1-5, with D uncertain. Germline V gene lookup returns CDR1 SQVTM and CDR2 ANQGSEA. V lost 4 bases to trimming and J lost 4 bases, with 11 bases between them. The CDR3 is 13 amino acids. The full variable domain, with the rest looked up from reference TRBV29-1 and TRBJ1-5, is SAVISQKPSRDICQRGTSLTIQCQVDSQVTMMFWYRQQPGQSLTLIATANQGSEATYESGFVIDKFPISRPNLTFSTLTVSNMSPEDSSIYLCSVGAGMNQPQHFGDGTRLSIL.

The chain recombines TRBV10-1 with TRBJ2-2; D remains ambiguous. Looked up from germline, CDR1 is WNHNN and CDR2 is SYGVQD (reference sequence). V was trimmed by 0 bases and J by 2 bases, leaving 7 bases between them. CDR3 size: 15 residues. CDR3 region: CASSESTRNTGELFF. In nucleotides, the CDR3 is TGCGCCAGCAGTGAGTCAACAAGAAACACCGGGGAGCTGTTTTTT.

This clonotype was seen only a few times. V is TRBV29-1 and J is TRBJ2-7, with 7 bases fitting TRBD1. V was pared by 4 bases and J by 3 bases, with 9 bases of the junction left unmatched. Germline CDR1 reads SQVTM; CDR2 reads ANQGSEA. This CDR3 contains 14 residues. Here the CDR3 reads CSVGVDRSSYEQYF. In DNA form, the CDR3 reads TGCAGCGTTGGGGTGGACAGGTCCAGCTACGAGCAGTACTTC.

On this clonotype: This clone may be a read error of a much larger clone one base away. The rearrangement joins TRBV6-2 or TRBV6-3 to TRBJ2-2; no clear D. Trimming stripped 6 bases from V and 8 bases from J, with 13 bases between. Germline V gives CDR1 MNHEY, CDR2 SVGEGT. The CDR3 runs to 13 residues. CDR3 residues: CASSISYVGELFF. CDR3 coding DNA: TGTGCCAGCAGCATTAGCTATGTGGGGGAGCTGTTTTTT.

This clonotype came up a few times. The chain employs TRBV20-1 and TRBJ1-5, with D tentatively TRBD1 (5 bases). Germline-derived CDR1 and CDR2 are DFQATT and SNEGSKA (reference sequence). This CDR3 region has 13 residues. Trimming took 3 bases from V and 11 from J, leaving 17 bases between them. The CDR3 loop reads CSARDPRGWAQHF. CDR3 DNA: TGCAGTGCTAGGGACCCCCGGGGGTGGGCCCAGCATTTT.

The chain uses TRBV15 and TRBJ2-1; unclear D gene. Germline V gene data show CDR1 as LNHNV and CDR2 as YYDKDF (reference sequence). This CDR3 comprises 17 residues. Deletions cut 5 bases from V and 5 bases from J, with 22 bases between. The CDR3 DNA reads TGTGCCACCAGCCCTAGTCCGGCGACGAACCCGAACAATGAGCAGTTCTTC. This encodes CATSPSPATNPNNEQFF.

The chain has TRBV6-1 and TRBJ2-3; D is unresolved. This CDR3 comprises 12 residues. Germline V CDR1 and CDR2: MNHNS, SASEGT. Trimming shortened V by 3 bases and J by 7 bases, and 8 bases separated the two germline ends. The CDR3 DNA sequence: TGTGCCAGCAGTGACCCTGGAAATACGCAGTATTTT. It encodes CASSDPGNTQYF.

There are many counts of this clonotype. The chain is built from TRBV10-3 and TRBJ2-5; D is perhaps TRBD1 or TRBD2 (6 bases each). This CDR3 region has 14 residues. The germline V gene has CDR1 ENHRY and CDR2 SYGVKD. V lost 0 bases, J lost 4 bases, and 9 bases lay in between. CDR3 residues: CAISESGGPETQYF. CDR3 DNA sequence: TGTGCCATCAGTGAGTCAGGGGGGCCAGAGACCCAGTACTTC.

This clonotype showed up just a few times. V usage is TRBV5-6 and J usage is TRBJ2-7; D call uncertain. The germline V gene encodes CDR1 SGHDT and CDR2 YYEEEE. V gave up 4 bases and J gave up 5 bases, with 13 bases separating them. CDR3 size: 13 residues. CDR3 nucleotides: TGTGCCAGCAGCCGCGTCCGGATCCACGAGCAGTACGTC. Amino acids: CASSRVRIHEQYV.

CDR3 protein: CASSLSRGVGNEQFF. DNA of the CDR3: TGCGCCAGCAGCTTGAGTCGCGGGGTAGGGAATGAGCAGTTCTTC. The V and J genes are TRBV5-1 and TRBJ2-1; possible D gene TRBD2, 6 bases. V lost 1 base, J lost 7 bases, and 15 bases lay in between. Germline CDR1 reads SGHRS; CDR2 reads YFSETQ. This CDR3 region has 15 residues.

The chain links TRBV14 to TRBJ2-1, with a weak D call TRBD1 (8 bases). V was pared by 2 bases and J by 4 bases, with 15 bases between. The CDR3 sequence is 16 residues long. Germline V gene sequence: CDR1 SGHDN, CDR2 FVKESK. For the CDR3, the DNA is TGTGCCAGCAGCCAATGGGAGGGGACAGGTTACAATGAGCAGTTCTTC. Translation: CASSQWEGTGYNEQFF.

This clonotype came up once. CDR3 nucleotides: TGTGCCAGCAAACTATGGGTTTCTGGCGAGACCCAGTACTTC. This codes for CASKLWVSGETQYF. This chain uses TRBV2 with TRBJ2-5; D is undetermined. V lost 7 bases, J lost 5 bases, and 17 bases lay in between. The CDR3 extends over 14 amino acids. Per the germline V gene, CDR1 is SNHLY and CDR2 is FYNNEI.

This chain's CDR3 is CASSLGPAGGSGDEQYF. CDR3 DNA: TGCGCCAGCAGCTTGGGGCCAGCGGGAGGCTCCGGGGACGAGCAGTACTTC. The gene calls are TRBV5-1 and TRBJ2-7, with 9 bases matching TRBD2. V shed 0 bases, J shed 5 bases, and the junction held 12 bases outside the gene matches. The CDR3 is made up of 17 amino acids. Germline lookup yields CDR1 SGHRS and CDR2 YFSETQ.

In this sample, this clonotype turned up many times. The CDR3 sequence is CASSLAVGDGETQYF. The CDR3 DNA reads TGCGCCAGCAGCTTGGCTGTCGGAGATGGGGAGACCCAGTACTTC. The chain joins TRBV5-1 to TRBJ2-5; D is uncertain. V shed 0 bases and J shed 5 bases, with 14 bases lying between them. Germline CDR1 and CDR2: SGHRS and YFSETQ. There are 15 residues in the CDR3.

The rearrangement uses TRBV20-1 and TRBJ2-5, with TRBD1 as a possible D gene (6 bases). V was clipped by 5 bases and J by 9 bases, with 22 bases between them. The CDR3 is made up of 14 amino acids. From germline, CDR1 is DFQATT and CDR2 SNEGSKA (reference sequence). The CDR3 is CSAPPGRGLSAQYF. In DNA, the CDR3 is TGCAGTGCTCCCCCAGGCAGGGGCCTTTCAGCCCAGTACTTC.

The rearrangement links TRBV12-3 or TRBV12-4 to TRBJ1-6; the D is unclear. The length of the CDR3 is 16 residues. The ends were cut back, 5 bases at V and 0 bases at J, with 11 bases in the middle. The CDR3 is CASSAGDTSYNSPLHF. In DNA, the CDR3 is TGTGCCAGCAGTGCCGGAGATACCTCCTATAATTCACCCCTCCACTTT.

There are many counts of this clonotype. V is TRBV4-1 and J is TRBJ2-5; D may be TRBD1 or TRBD2 (6 bases each). Trimming shortened V by 2 bases and J by 5 bases, and 12 bases separated the two germline ends. This CDR3 contains 14 residues. CDR1 MGHRA and CDR2 YSYEKL come from the germline V gene. CDR3 in DNA: TGCGCCAGCAGCCAATACGGGGGCATGGAGACCCAGTACTTC. Residues: CASSQYGGMETQYF.

V usage is TRBV7-3 and J usage is TRBJ2-1; 8 nucleotides match TRBD2. Per germline, CDR1 SGHTA and CDR2 FQGTGA. The trim removed 1 base at V and 13 bases at J, leaving 9 bases unmatched. CDR3 length equals 14 residues. The CDR3 DNA reads TGTGCCAGCAGCTTAATGTCTGCGGGGGGCCCTCAGTTCTTC. Translation: CASSLMSAGGPQFF.